The T cell receptor beta chain under discussion was sequenced for a study of vaccination effects on CD4 cells after COVID-19. In the study overall: Expansion of antigen-specific CD4+ T cells with viral peptide pools was carried out by the ViraFEST assay before sequencing. Cultures used under 2.5 million PBMC per well, roughly 9.8 IU/ml IL-2 and around 10 ug/ml peptides.

Study-level results: Infection-derived and vaccine-derived clones contracted markedly late after vaccination.

In regard to this clone: Its antigen is as yet unknown.

Isolation of CD4+ T cells took place after nine to ten days of culture. All study participants received two doses of BNT162b2 or mRNA-1273 vaccine. Replacing half the medium with IL-2 medium was done on days 3 and 7. The data were produced by immunoSEQ multiplex PCR, yet TCRdb's version contains in-frame clones alone and is incomplete. Of fewer than 60,000 clones listed, under 85% are singletons. The CDR3 has 13 amino acids. V lost 3 bases, J lost 2 bases, and 7 bases lay in between. This material consisted of CD4+ T cells from PBMCs cultured without peptide, taken after COVID-19 vaccination. The clonotype was recovered from a human donor who received a COVID-19 vaccine. The genes are TRBV12-3 or TRBV12-4 and TRBJ2-5; the D is unclear. The CDR3 sequence: CASSFPGQETQYF. In DNA, the CDR3 is TGTGCCAGCAGTTTTCCCGGGCAAGAGACCCAGTACTTC.